This T cell receptor (beta chain) was documented in a study of shared clonotypes between healthy human individuals. General study findings and limits: Four donors held around 5% of naive CD4 clonotypes in common. Blood was the sole source, and tissue repertoires probably differ.

CD45RO-negative, CCR7-positively selected cells formed the naive CD8 fraction, excluding terminally differentiated effector memory CD45RA+ cells. As concerns this clone: Its antigen is unknown.

The DNA input per sorted-subset replicate PCR was roughly 0.2 ug, corresponding to some 27,000 T cell genomes. Measured with immunoSEQ multiplex PCR; TCRdb has only the in-frame clones, and not every one. The sample has about 580,000 clones, 98% seen once; the top ten hold 0.3%. Trimming pared 6 bases from V and 3 bases from J, leaving 7 bases between. The germline V gene has CDR1 SGHRS and CDR2 YFSETQ. The CDR3 runs 11 residues. Material for sequencing was naive CD8+ T cells sorted from blood. The V call is TRBV5-1, the J call TRBJ2-7, with a possible D match to TRBD1 (5 bases). The sequence came from a man aged 25 to 40 in good health. The CDR3: CASTQDYEQYF. The CDR3 DNA follows: TGCGCCAGCACACAGGACTACGAGCAGTACTTC.